One TCR beta chain is described in this entry. Libraries were prepared by immunoSEQ multiplex PCR; TCRdb keeps only in-frame clonotypes and omits some of them. The sample lists fewer than 60,000 clones, about nine tenths occurring once. V lost 3 bases to trimming and J lost 8 bases, with 20 bases between them. The CDR3 runs to 15 residues. Per germline, CDR1 SGDLS and CDR2 YYNGEE. This specimen belongs to a study of T cell changes during pregnancy in multiple sclerosis. This sequence joins TRBV9 and TRBJ1-2; weak D call: TRBD1 (6 bases). This TCR was recovered from a female donor with multiple sclerosis, enrolled in a pregnancy study. The sequencing used CD4+ T cells from peripheral blood mononuclear cells, collected after pregnancy. The CDR3 DNA follows: TGTGCCAGCAGCGGCCAGGGGCTTAGGAGACGCGGCTACACCTTC. This encodes CASSGQGLRRRGYTF. The complete variable domain, with remaining parts taken from reference TRBV9 and TRBJ1-2, reads DSGVTQTPKHLITATGQRVTLRCSPRSGDLSVYWYQQSLDQGLQFLIQYYNGEERAKGNILERFSAQQFPDLHSELNLSSLELGDSALYFCASSGQGLRRRGYTFGSGTRLTVV.